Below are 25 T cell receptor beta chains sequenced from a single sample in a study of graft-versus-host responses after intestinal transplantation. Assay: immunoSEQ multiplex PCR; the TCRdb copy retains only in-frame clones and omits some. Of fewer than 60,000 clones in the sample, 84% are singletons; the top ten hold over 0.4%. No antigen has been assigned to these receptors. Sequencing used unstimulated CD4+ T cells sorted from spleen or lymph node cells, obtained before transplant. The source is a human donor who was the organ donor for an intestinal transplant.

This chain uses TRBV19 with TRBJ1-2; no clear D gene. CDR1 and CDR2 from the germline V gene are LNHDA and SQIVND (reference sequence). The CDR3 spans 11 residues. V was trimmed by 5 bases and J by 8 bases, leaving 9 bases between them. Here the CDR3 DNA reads TGTGCCAGTAGTTTTCAGAGAGGCTACACCTTC. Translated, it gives CASSFQRGYTF.

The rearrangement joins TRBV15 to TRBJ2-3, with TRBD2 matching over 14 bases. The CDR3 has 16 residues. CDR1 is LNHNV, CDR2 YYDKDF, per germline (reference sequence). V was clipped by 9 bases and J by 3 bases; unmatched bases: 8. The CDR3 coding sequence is TGTGCCACGCGGACCGGGACTAGCGGGAGTACAGATACGCAGTATTTT. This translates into CATRTGTSGSTDTQYF.

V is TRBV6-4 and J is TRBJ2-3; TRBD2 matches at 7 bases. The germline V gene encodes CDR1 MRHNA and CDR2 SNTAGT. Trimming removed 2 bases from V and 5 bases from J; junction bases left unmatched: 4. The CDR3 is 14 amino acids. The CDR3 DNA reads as TGTGCCAGCAGTGACGGGGGGGGAGGAGATACGCAGTATTTT. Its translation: CASSDGGGGDTQYF.

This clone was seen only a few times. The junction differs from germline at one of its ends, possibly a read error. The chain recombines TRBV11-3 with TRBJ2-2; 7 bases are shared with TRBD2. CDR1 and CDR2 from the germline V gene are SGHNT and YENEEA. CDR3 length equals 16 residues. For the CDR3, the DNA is TGTGCCAGCAGCTTAGGGGGGAGGGAGAACGCCGGGGAGCTGTTTTTT. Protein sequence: CASSLGGRENAGELFF.

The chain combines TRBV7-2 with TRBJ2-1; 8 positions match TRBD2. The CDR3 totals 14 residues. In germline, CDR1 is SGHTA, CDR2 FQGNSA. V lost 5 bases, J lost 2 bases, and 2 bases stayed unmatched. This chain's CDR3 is CASSPGLAYNEQFF. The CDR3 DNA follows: TGTGCCAGCAGCCCGGGACTAGCCTACAATGAGCAGTTCTTC.

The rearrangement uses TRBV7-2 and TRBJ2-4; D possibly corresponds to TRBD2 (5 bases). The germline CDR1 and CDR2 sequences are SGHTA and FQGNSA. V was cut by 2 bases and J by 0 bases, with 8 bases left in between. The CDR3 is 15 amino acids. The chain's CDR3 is CASSLNGLAKNIQYF. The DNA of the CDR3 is TGTGCCAGCAGCTTAAACGGACTAGCCAAAAACATTCAGTACTTC.

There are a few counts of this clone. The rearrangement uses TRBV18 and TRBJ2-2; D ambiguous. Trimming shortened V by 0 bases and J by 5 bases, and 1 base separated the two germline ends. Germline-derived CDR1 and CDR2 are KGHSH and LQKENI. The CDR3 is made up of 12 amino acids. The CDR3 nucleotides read TGTGCCAGCTCACCACCGACCGGGGAGCTGTTTTTT. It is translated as CASSPPTGELFF. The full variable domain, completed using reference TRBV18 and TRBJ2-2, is NAGVMQNPRHLVRRRGQEARLRCSPMKGHSHVYWYRQLPEEGLKFMVYLQKENIIDESGMPKERFSAEFPKEGPSILRIQQVVRGDSAAYFCASSPPTGELFFGEGSRLTVL.

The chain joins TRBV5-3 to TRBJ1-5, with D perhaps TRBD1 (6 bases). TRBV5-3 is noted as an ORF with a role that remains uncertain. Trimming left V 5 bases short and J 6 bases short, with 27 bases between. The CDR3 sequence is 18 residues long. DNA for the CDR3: TGTGCCAGAAGTCTGGCGTTCGAGGCACACGGGGGCTCTCAGCCCCAGCATTTT. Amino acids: CARSLAFEAHGGSQPQHF.

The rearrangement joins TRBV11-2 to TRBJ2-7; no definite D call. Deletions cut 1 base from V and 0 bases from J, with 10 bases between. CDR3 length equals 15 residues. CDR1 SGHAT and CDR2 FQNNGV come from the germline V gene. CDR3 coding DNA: TGTGCCAGCAGCTTAGTACAGTTCGCCTCCTACGAGCAGTACTTC. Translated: CASSLVQFASYEQYF.

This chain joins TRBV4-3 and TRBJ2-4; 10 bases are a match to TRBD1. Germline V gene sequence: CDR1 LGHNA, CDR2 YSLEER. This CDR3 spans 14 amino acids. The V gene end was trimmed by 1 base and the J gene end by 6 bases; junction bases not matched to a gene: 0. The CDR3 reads CASSQGTGGNIQYF. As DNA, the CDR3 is TGCGCCAGCAGCCAAGGGACAGGGGGAAACATTCAGTACTTC.

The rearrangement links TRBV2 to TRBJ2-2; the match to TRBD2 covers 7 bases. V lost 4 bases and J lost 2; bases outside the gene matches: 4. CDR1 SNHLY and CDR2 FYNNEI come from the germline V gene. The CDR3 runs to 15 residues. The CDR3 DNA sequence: TGTGCCAGCAGTGTCAGCGGGACCAACACCGGGGAGCTGTTTTTT. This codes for CASSVSGTNTGELFF.

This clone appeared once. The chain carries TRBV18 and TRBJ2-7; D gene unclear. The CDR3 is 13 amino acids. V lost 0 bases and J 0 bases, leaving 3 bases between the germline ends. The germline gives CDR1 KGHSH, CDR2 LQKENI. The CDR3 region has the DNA TGTGCCAGCTCACCACCGTACTCCTACGAGCAGTACTTC. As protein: CASSPPYSYEQYF.

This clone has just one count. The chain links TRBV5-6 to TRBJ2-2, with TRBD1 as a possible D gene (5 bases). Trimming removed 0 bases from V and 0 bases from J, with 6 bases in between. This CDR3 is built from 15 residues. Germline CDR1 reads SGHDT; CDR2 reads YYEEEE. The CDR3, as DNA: TGTGCCAGCAGCTTGGCCAGGGCGAACACCGGGGAGCTGTTTTTT. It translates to CASSLARANTGELFF.

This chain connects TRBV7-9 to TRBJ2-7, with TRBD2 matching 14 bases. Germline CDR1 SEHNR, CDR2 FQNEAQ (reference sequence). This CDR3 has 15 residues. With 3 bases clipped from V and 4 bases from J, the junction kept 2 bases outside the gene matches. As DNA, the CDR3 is TGTGCCAGCAGCTTGACTAGCGGGAGGGTGTACGAGCAGTACTTC. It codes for CASSLTSGRVYEQYF. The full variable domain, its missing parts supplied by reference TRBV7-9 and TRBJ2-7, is DTGVSQNPRHKITKRGQNVTFRCDPISEHNRLYWYRQTLGQGPEFLTYFQNEAQLEKSRLLSDRFSAERPKGSFSTLEIQRTEQGDSAMYLCASSLTSGRVYEQYFGPGTRLTVT.

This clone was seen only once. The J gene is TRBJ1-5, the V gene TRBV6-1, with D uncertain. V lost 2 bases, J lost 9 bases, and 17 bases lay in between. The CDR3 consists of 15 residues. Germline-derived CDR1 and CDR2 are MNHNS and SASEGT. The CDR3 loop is CASSEKVVSSTPQHF. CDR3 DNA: TGTGCCAGCAGTGAAAAAGTTGTCAGCTCTACGCCCCAGCATTTT.

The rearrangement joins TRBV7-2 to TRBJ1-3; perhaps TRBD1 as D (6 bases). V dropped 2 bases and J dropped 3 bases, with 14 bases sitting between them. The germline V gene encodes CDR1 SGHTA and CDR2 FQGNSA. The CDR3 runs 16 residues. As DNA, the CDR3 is TGTGCCAGCAGCTTATCGGGGGCCCTACTTGGAAACACCATATATTTT. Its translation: CASSLSGALLGNTIYF.

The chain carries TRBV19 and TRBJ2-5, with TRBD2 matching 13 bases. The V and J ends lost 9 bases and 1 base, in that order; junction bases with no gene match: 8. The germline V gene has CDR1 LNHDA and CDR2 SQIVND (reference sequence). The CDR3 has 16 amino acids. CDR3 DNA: TGTGCCAGCGGGGGACTAGCGGGGTCTCCCCAAGAGACCCAGTACTTC. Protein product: CASGGLAGSPQETQYF.

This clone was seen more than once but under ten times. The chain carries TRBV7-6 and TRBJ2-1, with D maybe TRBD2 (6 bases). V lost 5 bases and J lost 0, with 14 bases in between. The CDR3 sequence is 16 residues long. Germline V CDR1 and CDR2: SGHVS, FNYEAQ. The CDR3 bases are TGTGCCAGCAGCCCACTTAGCGGTAGCTCCTACAATGAGCAGTTCTTC. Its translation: CASSPLSGSSYNEQFF.

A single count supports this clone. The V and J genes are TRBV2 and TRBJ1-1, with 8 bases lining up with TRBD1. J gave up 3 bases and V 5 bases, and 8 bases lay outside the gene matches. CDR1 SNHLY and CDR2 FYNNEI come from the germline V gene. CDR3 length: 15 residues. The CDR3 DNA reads TGTGCCAGCAGTTTTCCCGGGACAGGAGACACTGAAGCTTTCTTT. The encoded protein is CASSFPGTGDTEAFF. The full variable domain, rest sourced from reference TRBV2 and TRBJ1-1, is EPEVTQTPSHQVTQMGQEVILRCVPISNHLYFYWYRQILGQKVEFLVSFYNNEISEKSEIFDDQFSVERPDGSNFTLKIRSTKLEDSAMYFCASSFPGTGDTEAFFGQGTRLTVV.

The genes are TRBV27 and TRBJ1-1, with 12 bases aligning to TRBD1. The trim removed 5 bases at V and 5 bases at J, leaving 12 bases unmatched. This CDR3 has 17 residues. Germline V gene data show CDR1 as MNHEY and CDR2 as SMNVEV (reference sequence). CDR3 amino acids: CASSLGGGTGGWTEAFF. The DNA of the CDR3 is TGTGCCAGCAGTCTCGGAGGGGGGACAGGGGGCTGGACTGAAGCTTTCTTT.

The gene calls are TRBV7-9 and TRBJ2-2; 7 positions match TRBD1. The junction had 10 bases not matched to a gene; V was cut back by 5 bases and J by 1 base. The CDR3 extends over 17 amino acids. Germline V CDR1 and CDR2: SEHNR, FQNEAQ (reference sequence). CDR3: CASSRGLDRKNTGELFF. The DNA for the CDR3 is TGTGCCAGCAGCCGAGGCCTGGACAGGAAGAACACCGGGGAGCTGTTTTTT.

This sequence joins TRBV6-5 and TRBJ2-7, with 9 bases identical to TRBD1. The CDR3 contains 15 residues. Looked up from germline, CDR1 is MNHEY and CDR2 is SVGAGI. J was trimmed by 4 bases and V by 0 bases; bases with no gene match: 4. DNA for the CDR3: TGTGCCAGCAGTTACTCCGGGACAGGGTCATACGAGCAGTACTTC. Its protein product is CASSYSGTGSYEQYF.

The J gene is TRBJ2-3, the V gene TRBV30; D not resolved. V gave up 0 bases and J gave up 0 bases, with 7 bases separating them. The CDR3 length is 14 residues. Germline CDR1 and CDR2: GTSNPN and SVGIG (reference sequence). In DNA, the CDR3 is TGTGCCTGGAGTGTAGATTTGAGCACAGATACGCAGTATTTT. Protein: CAWSVDLSTDTQYF.

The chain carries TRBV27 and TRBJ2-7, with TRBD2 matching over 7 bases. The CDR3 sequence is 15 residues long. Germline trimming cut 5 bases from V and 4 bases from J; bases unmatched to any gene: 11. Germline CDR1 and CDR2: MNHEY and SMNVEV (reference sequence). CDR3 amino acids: CASSLVGGTIYEQYF. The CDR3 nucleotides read TGTGCCAGCAGTCTCGTCGGGGGGACGATTTACGAGCAGTACTTC.

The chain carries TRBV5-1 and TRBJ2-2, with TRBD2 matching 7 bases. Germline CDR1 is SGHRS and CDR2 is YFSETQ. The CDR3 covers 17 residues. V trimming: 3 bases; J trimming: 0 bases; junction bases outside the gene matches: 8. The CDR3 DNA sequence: TGCGCCAGCAGCTCTTTCAGGACTAGAGCGAACACCGGGGAGCTGTTTTTT. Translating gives CASSSFRTRANTGELFF.